This T cell receptor (beta chain) is drawn from a study of blood T cell repertoires in COVID-19. Study context: PBMCs, B-cell-depleted T cells, or T cells provided the cDNA or gDNA that made up the material.

Trimming left V 1 base short and J 0 bases short, with 8 bases between. The CDR3 spans 15 residues. Per the germline V gene, CDR1 is LNHDA and CDR2 is SQIVND (reference sequence). Those enrolled in Seattle joined during active infection and were followed longitudinally afterward. Authors' processing steps: Estimated nucleated cell counts came from reference gene primer amplification. The protocol was immunoSEQ multiplex PCR, while the TCRdb copy is restricted to in-frame clones and leaves out a portion. The DNA gave D and trimming, while V, J and clone size come from that table. The sample lists under 250,000 clones; just over 85% were seen once.

The sample consisted of peripheral blood. The chain joins TRBV19 to TRBJ2-3, with D perhaps TRBD2 (5 bases). The receptor's source is a man aged 45-65 years with COVID-19, enrolled during active disease. CDR3 region: CASSIGRVSTDTQYF. Here the CDR3 DNA reads TGTGCCAGTAGTATAGGGCGGGTTAGCACAGATACGCAGTATTTT.